This TCR beta chain was obtained from a study of T cell responses to AZD1222 COVID-19 vaccine. Background on the study: Second-dose schedules of about 4 or about 12 weeks were combined. Study-wide results and limits: Only five or six individuals given AZD1222 were seropositive at baseline. Most donors were white British, females outnumbered males, and clonal diversity was possibly underestimated. Reportedly, nearly half of unique spike TCRs recognized epitopes outside B.1.351/B.1.1.7 mutations.

Per the germline V gene, CDR1 is GTSNPN and CDR2 is SVGIG (reference sequence). The CDR3 spans 12 residues. Trimming left V 5 bases short and J 4 bases short, with 11 bases between. Measured with immunoSEQ multiplex PCR; TCRdb has only the in-frame clones, and not every one. The sample lists about 100,000 clones; less than 90% were seen once. About this clone: Its antigen is not known.

Sequencing used peripheral blood, obtained on day 0 of AZD1222 vaccination. This chain links TRBV30 with TRBJ1-2; D gene uncertain. The receptor comes from an adult in good health. DNA of the CDR3: TGTGCCTGGTCCGCCCCGTTCTATGGCTACACCTTC. It is translated as CAWSAPFYGYTF.